These 2 T cell receptor beta chains share one sample of origin, sequenced in a study of T-cell reconstitution after alpha-beta-depleted transplantation in children. Preparation of the TCRbeta library used unique molecular identifiers. TCRdb itself ran the PCR reads through MiXCR, one entry per CDR3 protein. The table shows about 610,000 distinct CDR3 sequences, with roughly 10% occurring only once. The specimen comprised PBMCs from the stem cell graft donor, sampled from the stem cell graft. These receptors all stem from a human donor who donated a stem cell graft to a child with acute myeloid leukemia.

This clonotype was counted only a few times. The V call is TRBV20-1, the J call TRBJ2-3, with TRBD1 matching over 10 bases. Germline V gene lookup returns CDR1 DFQATT and CDR2 SNEGSKA (reference sequence). J was trimmed by 2 bases and V by 6 bases; bases with no gene match: 8. CDR3 length equals 15 residues. The CDR3 DNA reads TGCAGTGCGCCCGACAGGGGGCGTAACACAGATACGCAGTATTTT. Encoded protein: CSAPDRGRNTDTQYF.

The chain joins TRBV5-4 to TRBJ2-3; D uncertain. Germline CDR1 reads SGHNT; CDR2 reads YYREEE (reference sequence). There are 13 residues in the CDR3. The V and J ends lost 9 bases and 6 bases respectively, with 17 bases between them. In DNA, the CDR3 is TGTGCCACCATGTCCGGGCTCCGCGATACGCAGTATTTT. Protein sequence: CATMSGLRDTQYF.